Shown below are 3 T cell receptor beta chains from a single sample sequenced in a study of CD4+ T cells in melanoma. TCRdb's table, derived via immunoSEQ multiplex PCR, lists solely in-frame clones and lacks some. Of roughly 11,000 clones in the sample, just over 65% are singletons; the top ten hold approximately 13%. The sample comprised cells from a culture (not recorded whether cultured in vitro). The source is a human donor with melanoma.

The V gene is TRBV29-1, the J gene TRBJ1-1; TRBD1 is a possible D gene (5 bases). Germline V CDR1 and CDR2: SQVTM, ANQGSEA. The germline V and J ends were trimmed by 4 bases and 7 bases, with 16 bases remaining between them. The CDR3 spans 13 residues. CDR3 protein: CSVVRETTFEAFF. The CDR3 DNA reads as TGCAGCGTTGTCAGGGAGACAACCTTTGAAGCTTTCTTT.

The sample holds one count of this clone. The chain uses TRBV2 and TRBJ2-3, with TRBD1 identical over 8 bases. Germline trimming cut 5 bases from V and 3 bases from J; bases unmatched to any gene: 10. Germline values: CDR1 SNHLY, CDR2 FYNNEI. The length of the CDR3 is 16 residues. CDR3 residues: CASSTGQGIRTDTQYF. The DNA for the CDR3 is TGTGCCAGCAGTACTGGACAGGGAATACGAACAGATACGCAGTATTTT.

The V call is TRBV5-1, the J call TRBJ2-7; 11 bases map to TRBD2. The CDR3 runs 16 residues. J was trimmed by 3 bases and V by 0 bases; bases with no gene match: 5. The germline gives CDR1 SGHRS, CDR2 YFSETQ. CDR3 in DNA: TGCGCCAGCAGCTTGGTTCTAGCGGGGGGCAGCTACGAGCAGTACTTC. Amino acid sequence: CASSLVLAGGSYEQYF.